A selection of T cell receptor beta chains follows, all from one sample in a study of regulatory dendritic cells for organ transplantation. The antigens of these receptors remain unknown. Produced via immunoSEQ multiplex PCR; TCRdb's table is partial and in-frame only. The sample shows about 20,000 clones, 85% of them seen only once. The sequenced material came from naive CD4+ T cells from blood cultured with dendritic cells. The receptors come from a human donor in good health. The conserved cysteine and the conserved F or W are not part of the CDR3 here.

V: TRBV19
length: 13
J: TRBJ2-2
CDR3: ASRETSLYTGELF

V: TRBV6-5
length: 13
J: TRBJ2-7
CDR3: ASSYGSTLSYEQY

V: TRBV6-1
length: 13
J: TRBJ2-7
CDR3: ASSEAWVGGNEQY

V: TRBV28
length: 11
J: TRBJ1-2
CDR3: ASSLFYRGGYT

V: TRBV5-4
length: 12
J: TRBJ2-5
CDR3: ASSLAYLTETQY

V: TRBV7-2
length: 13
J: TRBJ2-3
CDR3: AGASRGLSTDTQY

V: TRBV11-3
length: 13
J: TRBJ2-2
CDR3: ASSLGRMNTGELF

V: TRBV27
length: 11
J: TRBJ2-7
CDR3: ASSLSLGYEQY

V: TRBV5-8
length: 13
J: TRBJ2-7
CDR3: ASRRGQGQGYEQY

V: TRBV18
length: 12
J: TRBJ2-5
CDR3: ASSPSRDPPRQY

V: TRBV6-1
length: 9
J: TRBJ2-7
CDR3: ASSEYYEQY

V: TRBV7-9
length: 15
J: TRBJ2-7
CDR3: ASSLDPGTSGPYEQY

V: TRBV12-5
length: 13
J: TRBJ1-5
CDR3: ASGLGGGRNQPQH

V: TRBV7-3
length: 11
J: TRBJ1-2
CDR3: ASSPGRNYGYT

V: TRBV14
length: 14
J: TRBJ2-1
CDR3: ASSQSGVPSYNEQF

V: TRBV21-1
length: 15
J: TRBJ2-1
CDR3: ASSNNRDSGKVNEQF